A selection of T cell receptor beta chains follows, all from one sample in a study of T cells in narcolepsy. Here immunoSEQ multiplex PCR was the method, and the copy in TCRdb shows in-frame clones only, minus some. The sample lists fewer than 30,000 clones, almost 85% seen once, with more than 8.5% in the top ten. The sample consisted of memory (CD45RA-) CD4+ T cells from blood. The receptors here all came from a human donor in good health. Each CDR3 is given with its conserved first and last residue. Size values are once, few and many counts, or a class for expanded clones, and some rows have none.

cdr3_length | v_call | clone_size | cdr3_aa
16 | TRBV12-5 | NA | CASGLGTRGFTDTQYF
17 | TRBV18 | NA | CASSPIMRQNNNQPQHF
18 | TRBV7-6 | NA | CASSPGQGMGLAYNEQFF
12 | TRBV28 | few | CASYTGNYGYTF
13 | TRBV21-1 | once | CASSNGADYEQYF
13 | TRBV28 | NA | CASYGEYYYGYTF
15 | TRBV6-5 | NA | CASSGERQGTYEQYF
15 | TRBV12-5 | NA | CASGPGQGRTDTQYF
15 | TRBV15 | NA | CATSREGSTYQPQHF
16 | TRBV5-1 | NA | CASSLRGQINTGELFF
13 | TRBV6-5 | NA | CASSLDPGQPQHF
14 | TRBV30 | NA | CAWSGTGNTGELFF
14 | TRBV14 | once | CASSLERATTEAFF
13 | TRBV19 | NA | CASSTGGNQPQHF
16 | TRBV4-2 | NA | CASSQDGGIDNQPQHF
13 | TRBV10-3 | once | CATGQSSYNEQFF
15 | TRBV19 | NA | CASSTGTGGTDEQFF
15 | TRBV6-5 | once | CASIGGGTGYNEQFF
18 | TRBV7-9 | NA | CASSLAPFGGAGPYGYTF
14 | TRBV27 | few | CASQGLAFPYEQYF